The source of this TCR beta chain is a study of T cell responses to AZD1222 COVID-19 vaccine. The repertoire was sequenced with immunoSEQ multiplex PCR; TCRdb's copy has only in-frame clones and lacks some. The sample includes about 180,000 clones, roughly nine tenths of them seen just once. Source: peripheral blood, taken on day 0 of AZD1222 vaccination. The clonotype comes from an adult in good health.

The CDR3 is CASSFIQGHYEQYF. The CDR3 DNA sequence: TGCGCCAGCAGCTTTATACAGGGGCACTACGAGCAGTACTTC. This chain joins TRBV5-1 and TRBJ2-7; 7 bases match TRBD1. Germline CDR1 reads SGHRS; CDR2 reads YFSETQ. The CDR3 spans 14 residues. Trimming removed 2 bases from V and 3 bases from J; junction bases left unmatched: 5.